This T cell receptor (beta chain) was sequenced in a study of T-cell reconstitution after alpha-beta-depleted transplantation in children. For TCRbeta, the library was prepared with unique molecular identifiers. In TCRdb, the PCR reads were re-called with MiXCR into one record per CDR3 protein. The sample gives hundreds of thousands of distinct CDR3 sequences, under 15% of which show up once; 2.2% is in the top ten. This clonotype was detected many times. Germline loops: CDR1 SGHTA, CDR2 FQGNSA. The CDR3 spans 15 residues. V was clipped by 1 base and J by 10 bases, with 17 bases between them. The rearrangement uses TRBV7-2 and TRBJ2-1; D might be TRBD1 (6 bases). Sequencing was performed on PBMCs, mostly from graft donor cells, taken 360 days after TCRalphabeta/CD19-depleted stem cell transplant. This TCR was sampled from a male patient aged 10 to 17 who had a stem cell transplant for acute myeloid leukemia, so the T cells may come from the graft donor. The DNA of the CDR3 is TGTGCCAGCAGCTTAGTACTCCGGACAGATCGGGAGCAGTTCTTC. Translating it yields CASSLVLRTDREQFF.